The sequence of this TCR beta chain was determined in a study of blood T cells in healthy people across ages. The germline V gene encodes CDR1 SGHAT and CDR2 FQNNGV. The CDR3 extends over 15 amino acids. V lost 4 bases, J lost 5 bases, and 5 bases stayed unmatched. The use of a sample-barcoded 5' primer and a J-beta primer mix characterized a second PCR of 7 to 11 cycles. Each cDNA molecule carried a tag from a template-switch adaptor that contained 12 random nucleotides. A single record per CDR3 protein comes from TCRdb applying MiXCR to the 5' RACE reads. The repertoire has about 1.8 million distinct CDR3 sequences, roughly 52% of them found once; the top ten carry over 2%.

The receptor comes from a middle-aged woman in good health. The sequencing sample was made of blood. The chain joins TRBV11-2 to TRBJ2-1; 10 bases line up with TRBD2. The CDR3 reads CASSSAGGRNNEQFF. In DNA, the CDR3 is TGTGCCAGCAGCTCAGCGGGGGGGCGGAACAATGAGCAGTTCTTC.